What follows are 24 T cell receptor beta chains derived from one specimen sequenced in a study of T cells in Graves' hyperthyroidism and ophthalmopathy. The CDR3 regions of TCR beta were amplified from RNA transcripts. The TCR CDR3 was amplified in a first-round RT-PCR using the HTBI primer set. TCRdb recomputed calls from the multiplex PCR reads with MiXCR, one row per CDR3 protein. The sample consists of hundreds of thousands of distinct CDR3 sequences, about 17% of them appearing once. The specimen sequenced was blood. The receptors shown here come from a woman aged 18-29 years with Graves' ophthalmopathy.

This clonotype was observed many times. The CDR3: CASRFGLVGDTQYF. The DNA of the CDR3 is TGTGCCAGCAGGTTCGGTTTAGTCGGAGATACGCAGTATTTT. The chain has TRBV7-2 and TRBJ2-3; D gene ambiguous. CDR1 and CDR2 from the germline V gene are SGHTA and FQGNSA. The CDR3 length is 14 residues. The germline V and J ends were trimmed by 6 bases and 5 bases, with 15 bases remaining between them. Using reference TRBV7-2 and TRBJ2-3 for the parts outside the CDR3, the full variable domain is GAGVSQSPSNKVTEKGKDVELRCDPISGHTALYWYRQSLGQGLEFLIYFQGNSAPDKSGLPSDRFSAERTGGSVSTLTIQRTQQEDSAVYLCASRFGLVGDTQYFGPGTRLTVL.

Ten or more counts support this clonotype. This sequence joins TRBV7-6 and TRBJ2-7, with D hard to call. V was trimmed by 1 base and J by 4 bases, leaving 20 bases between them. Germline CDR1 reads SGHVS; CDR2 reads FNYEAQ. CDR3 length equals 17 residues. The CDR3 DNA is TGTGCCAGCAGCTTAGGATCCGATCCCTCCCGGTGGTACGAGCAGTACTTC. It encodes CASSLGSDPSRWYEQYF.

The V call is TRBV20-1, the J call TRBJ2-3; 13 bases are a match to TRBD2. CDR3 length: 16 amino acids. The V and J ends lost 6 bases and 3 bases, in that order; junction bases with no gene match: 9. Germline V gives CDR1 DFQATT, CDR2 SNEGSKA (reference sequence). The CDR3 loop is CSAPLGTSGETDTQYF. CDR3 sequence (DNA): TGCAGTGCACCCCTAGGGACTAGCGGGGAAACAGATACGCAGTATTTT.

Ten or more counts support this clonotype. The chain links TRBV6-2 or TRBV6-3 to TRBJ2-1; D not resolved. The CDR3 contains 15 residues. V gave up 5 bases and J gave up 0 bases, with 11 bases separating them. The germline CDR1 and CDR2 sequences are MNHEY and SVGEGT. CDR3 amino acids: CASSLVLGSYNEQFF. The CDR3 nucleotides are TGTGCCAGCAGTCTCGTCCTAGGCTCCTACAATGAGCAGTTCTTC.

Ten or more counts support this clonotype. V usage is TRBV2 and J usage is TRBJ1-2, with a weak D call TRBD1 (6 bases). The germline CDR1 and CDR2 sequences are SNHLY and FYNNEI. Trimming stripped 4 bases from V and 2 bases from J, with 11 bases between. The CDR3 contains 14 residues. CDR3 DNA sequence: TGTGCCAGCAGTGTAGAGCAGGGGAACTATGGCTACACCTTC. Residues: CASSVEQGNYGYTF. The full variable domain, in which reference TRBV2 and TRBJ1-2 provide the parts outside the CDR3, is EPEVTQTPSHQVTQMGQEVILRCVPISNHLYFYWYRQILGQKVEFLVSFYNNEISEKSEIFDDQFSVERPDGSNFTLKIRSTKLEDSAMYFCASSVEQGNYGYTFGSGTRLTVV.

This clonotype was counted ten times or more. The rearrangement links TRBV19 to TRBJ1-5, with TRBD1 as a possible D gene (6 bases). The CDR3 runs 14 residues. Germline V lookup: CDR1 LNHDA, CDR2 SQIVND (reference sequence). Trimming took off 7 bases at V and 4 bases at J, with 14 bases between the two ends. CDR3 nucleotide sequence: TGTGCCAGTAACCAACAGGGAGGAAATCAGCCCCAGCATTTT. Its protein is CASNQQGGNQPQHF.

The table lists this clonotype with many counts. This rearrangement joins TRBV30 to TRBJ1-6, with unresolved D. CDR1 GTSNPN and CDR2 SVGIG come from the germline V gene (reference sequence). CDR3 size: 15 residues. V lost 0 bases to trimming and J lost 10 bases, with 16 bases between them. The DNA of the CDR3 is TGTGCCTGGAGTGTATCCGGGAAAGGCGCATCACCCCTCCACTTT. This gives the protein CAWSVSGKGASPLHF.

The sample holds many counts of this clonotype. The rearrangement joins TRBV5-1 to TRBJ2-1, with TRBD2 identical over 11 bases. J lost 5 bases, V lost 4 bases, and 5 bases had no gene match. Germline CDR1 and CDR2: SGHRS and YFSETQ. The CDR3 length is 15 residues. The CDR3 sequence is CASSQGTSGNNEQFF. CDR3 sequence (DNA): TGCGCCAGCAGCCAAGGGACTAGCGGTAACAATGAGCAGTTCTTC.

Ten or more counts support this clonotype. The chain uses TRBV27 and TRBJ2-5, with 8 bases lining up with TRBD2. Germline CDR1 reads MNHEY; CDR2 reads SMNVEV (reference sequence). This CDR3 is 15 amino acids long. J gave up 5 bases and V 4 bases, and 9 bases lay outside the gene matches. DNA for the CDR3: TGTGCCAGCAGTTCCCCCCGGGGGGGGCTGGAGACCCAGTACTTC. Encoded protein: CASSSPRGGLETQYF.

The chain links TRBV11-3 to TRBJ2-5; D possibly corresponds to TRBD2 (5 bases). Germline lookup yields CDR1 SGHNT and CDR2 YENEEA. The CDR3 sequence is 15 residues long. V dropped 4 bases and J dropped 7 bases, with 19 bases sitting between them. CDR3 bases: TGTGCCAGCAGCTCCCGGACGGCGGAACGGGGGACCCAGTACTTC. Amino acid sequence: CASSSRTAERGTQYF.

Ten or more counts support this clonotype. V is TRBV20-1 and J is TRBJ1-5; perhaps TRBD1 as D (6 bases). The CDR3 is 13 amino acids. V lost 5 bases and J 3 bases, leaving 11 bases between the germline ends. In germline, CDR1 is DFQATT, CDR2 SNEGSKA (reference sequence). The CDR3 loop is CSASRDNNQPQHF. CDR3 bases: TGCAGTGCTTCCCGGGACAACAATCAGCCCCAGCATTTT.

This clonotype was counted many times. The CDR3 region has the DNA TGTGCCAGCAGCTTGAGGGGATATAATCAGCCCCAGCATTTT. The encoded protein is CASSLRGYNQPQHF. The rearrangement joins TRBV5-6 to TRBJ1-5; weak D call: TRBD1 (5 bases). The CDR3 length is 14 residues. From germline, CDR1 is SGHDT and CDR2 YYEEEE. V dropped 1 base and J dropped 4 bases, with 9 bases sitting between them.

The V gene is TRBV5-5, the J gene TRBJ1-2, with D possibly matching TRBD1 (5 bases). The V end was cut by 0 bases, the J end by 5 bases, with 14 bases between. The CDR3 totals 15 residues. Germline CDR1 reads SGHKS; CDR2 reads YYEKEE (reference sequence). Here the CDR3 reads CASSLAGEGIYGYTF. CDR3 DNA: TGTGCCAGCAGCTTGGCCGGGGAGGGGATATATGGCTACACCTTC.

This clonotype has at least ten counts. The V gene is TRBV7-2, the J gene TRBJ2-3; 8 nucleotides agree with TRBD1. In germline, CDR1 is SGHTA, CDR2 FQGNSA. This CDR3 has 14 amino acids. J lost 1 base, V lost 6 bases, and 3 bases had no gene match. The CDR3 is CASSSQGGTDTQYF. The CDR3 DNA sequence: TGTGCCAGCAGTTCACAGGGGGGCACAGATACGCAGTATTTT. Together with reference TRBV7-2 and TRBJ2-3, the CDR3 gives the full variable domain: GAGVSQSPSNKVTEKGKDVELRCDPISGHTALYWYRQSLGQGLEFLIYFQGNSAPDKSGLPSDRFSAERTGGSVSTLTIQRTQQEDSAVYLCASSSQGGTDTQYFGPGTRLTVL.

The table lists this clonotype with many counts. The chain couples TRBV7-3 to TRBJ2-1; D gene unclear. From germline, CDR1 is SGHTA and CDR2 FQGTGA. This CDR3 contains 13 residues. Trimming stripped 2 bases from V and 4 bases from J, with 6 bases between. This CDR3 reads CASSLPLYNEQFF. The CDR3 nucleotides are TGTGCCAGCAGCTTACCACTATACAATGAGCAGTTCTTC. Looking up the rest from reference TRBV7-3 and TRBJ2-1 gives the full variable domain: GAGVSQTPSNKVTEKGKYVELRCDPISGHTALYWYRQSLGQGPEFLIYFQGTGAADDSGLPNDRFFAVRPEGSVSTLKIQRTERGDSAVYLCASSLPLYNEQFFGPGTRLTVL.

This clonotype was picked up many times. V gene TRBV6-1 combines with J gene TRBJ1-4, with D uncertain. The CDR3 extends over 14 amino acids. V gave up 5 bases and J gave up 6 bases, with 13 bases separating them. Germline CDR1 is MNHNS and CDR2 is SASEGT. CDR3: CASSTTIVDEKLFF. CDR3 sequence (DNA): TGTGCCAGCAGTACGACAATTGTGGATGAAAAACTGTTTTTT.

This clonotype was observed many times. J is TRBJ2-1 and V is TRBV7-9, with TRBD2 matching over 7 bases. J gave up 5 bases and V 2 bases, and 9 bases lay outside the gene matches. CDR3 length equals 16 residues. Germline lookup yields CDR1 SEHNR and CDR2 FQNEAQ (reference sequence). The CDR3 DNA is TGTGCCAGCAGCTTATGGGGGACTAACCGGGACAATGAGCAGTTCTTC. Amino acids: CASSLWGTNRDNEQFF.

This clonotype was detected ten times or more. The V and J genes are TRBV6-1 and TRBJ2-5; no firm D call. The CDR3 totals 15 residues. V dropped 2 bases and J dropped 1 base, with 11 bases sitting between them. Germline CDR1 MNHNS, CDR2 SASEGT. CDR3 loop: CASSEIPTAQETQYF. For the CDR3, the DNA is TGTGCCAGCAGTGAAATCCCTACAGCCCAAGAGACCCAGTACTTC.

Only a few counts were recorded for this clonotype. A much larger clone lies one base from this, so it may be a read error. This chain links TRBV20-1 with TRBJ1-1; the D gene is possibly TRBD1 (5 bases). The CDR3 runs to 14 residues. The germline gives CDR1 DFQATT, CDR2 SNEGSKA (reference sequence). DNA for the CDR3: TGCAGTGCGGCCTCAGTGGAGGGGAACACTGGAGCTTTCTTT. Encoded protein: CSAASVEGNTGAFF.

This clonotype occurred many times. The chain couples TRBV6-1 to TRBJ2-4; TRBD1 matches 8 bases. The germline V gene has CDR1 MNHNS and CDR2 SASEGT. The trim removed 5 bases at V and 2 bases at J, leaving 2 bases unmatched. The CDR3 loop spans 14 amino acids. The CDR3 DNA reads as TGTGCCAGCAGTAGACAGGGGCCCAAAAACATTCAGTACTTC. Its protein product is CASSRQGPKNIQYF.

This clonotype was seen at least ten times. V usage is TRBV12-3 or TRBV12-4 and J usage is TRBJ2-6, with D perhaps TRBD1 (6 bases). The CDR3 sequence is 17 residues long. V lost 2 bases and J lost 1, with 12 bases in between. CDR3 nucleotides: TGTGCCAGCAGTTTAAGGACAGAACTTTCTGGGGCCAACGTCCTGACTTTC. Translated: CASSLRTELSGANVLTF.

The rearrangement joins TRBV9 to TRBJ2-3, with 9 positions matching TRBD2. CDR3 length equals 15 residues. The trim removed 7 bases at V and 1 base at J, leaving 7 bases unmatched. CDR1 and CDR2 from the germline V gene are SGDLS and YYNGEE. The CDR3 spells CASGGGRGGTDTQYF. The CDR3 DNA is TGTGCCAGCGGCGGCGGGAGGGGGGGCACAGATACGCAGTATTTT.

As concerns this clonotype: It is likely a read error, because the conserved phenylalanine at the end of the CDR3 is missing. The chain has TRBV11-2 and TRBJ2-1; D not certain. Deletions cut 2 bases from V and 0 bases from J, with 8 bases between. Germline values: CDR1 SGHAT, CDR2 FQNNGV. The CDR3 sequence is 15 residues long. This CDR3 reads CASSLSGSSYNEQFL. The CDR3 DNA reads TGTGCCAGCAGCTTATCCGGAAGCTCCTACAATGAGCAGTTCCTC.

V usage is TRBV4-1 and J usage is TRBJ2-7; 7 bases line up with TRBD1. This CDR3 is built from 14 residues. V gave up 4 bases and J gave up 4 bases; unmatched junction bases: 7. Germline V gives CDR1 MGHRA, CDR2 YSYEKL. CDR3 residues: CASSRNAQGYEQYF. The CDR3 bases are TGCGCCAGCAGCCGGAACGCACAGGGGTACGAGCAGTACTTC.